The entry that follows covers one T cell receptor (beta chain) sequence. Profiled with immunoSEQ multiplex PCR; TCRdb holds only in-frame clones, not every one. The sample includes 2,500,000 or so clones, about 90% of them seen just once. The sample is drawn from a study of shared clonotypes between healthy human individuals. As for the study in general: Contributing individuals were a couple of females and three males aged 18 to 49.

The CDR3 spans 16 residues. With 2 bases clipped from V and 3 bases from J, the junction kept 9 bases outside the gene matches. Germline-derived CDR1 and CDR2 are SEHNR and FQNEAQ (reference sequence). The rearrangement joins TRBV7-9 to TRBJ2-7; TRBD1 matches at 8 bases. This sequence originates from a man between 18 and 29 years old in good health. Some clones in this sample may be carry-over from other donors' samples. Sequencing was done on a sample of naive CD4+ T cells from PBMCs. Indicated subset: CD45RA+ positively selected. CDR3 sequence: CASSLSRAGGSYEQYF. CDR3 bases: TGTGCCAGCAGCTTAAGCCGGGCAGGGGGCAGCTACGAGCAGTACTTC.